These 22 T cell receptor beta chains were all obtained from the same sample, sequenced in a study of tumor and adjacent non-tumor tissue in lung cancer. RNA was extracted from bulk tissue without any cell sorting. A modified ARM-PCR protocol with three rounds of nested PCR amplified TCRbeta. MiXCR was run by TCRdb on the multiplex PCR reads, yielding one entry per CDR3 protein. Of 120,000 or so distinct CDR3 sequences listed, around three fifths were seen once; the top ten hold 13%. Sequenced material: lung tumor tissue. Receptors were obtained from a man aged 25 to 40 with non-small cell lung cancer.

This rearrangement joins TRBV5-4 to TRBJ1-1; D is perhaps TRBD1 (5 bases). Trimming shortened V by 6 bases and J by 0 bases, and 27 bases separated the two germline ends. Germline CDR1 SGHNT, CDR2 YYREEE (reference sequence). CDR3 length: 19 amino acids. This CDR3 is CASNLGGVRSRLMNTEAFF. The CDR3 coding sequence is TGTGCCAGCAACTTAGGAGGGGTTAGGAGCCGCCTAATGAACACTGAAGCTTTCTTT.

The genes are TRBV20-1 and TRBJ2-7; either TRBD1 or TRBD2 may fit D (5 bases each). V was shortened by 4 bases and J by 6 bases, with 10 bases between the two germline ends. The CDR3 has 11 residues. CDR1 is DFQATT and CDR2 is SNEGSKA in the germline V gene (reference sequence). The chain's CDR3 is CSAISGREQYF. CDR3 sequence (DNA): TGCAGTGCTATATCGGGACGCGAGCAGTACTTC.

This clonotype was recorded once. A much larger clone differs from this one at a single base, so this may be a read error. The rearrangement joins TRBV5-5 to TRBJ2-7; tentatively, D is TRBD1 or TRBD2 (5 bases each). V was cut by 6 bases and J by 7 bases, with 14 bases left in between. Germline CDR1 SGHKS, CDR2 YYEKEE (reference sequence). The CDR3 is 12 amino acids. The CDR3: CASNRDLLEQYF. The CDR3 bases are TGTGCCAGCAACCGGGACCTTTTGGAGCAGTACTTC.

This clonotype was observed a handful of times. V usage is TRBV5-1 and J usage is TRBJ2-7, with unresolved D. V lost 4 bases and J 0 bases, leaving 11 bases between the germline ends. Per germline, CDR1 SGHRS and CDR2 YFSETQ. CDR3 length: 14 amino acids. The chain's CDR3 is CASSDRRVSYEQYF. CDR3 nucleotides: TGCGCCAGCAGCGACCGCCGGGTCTCCTACGAGCAGTACTTC. The whole variable domain, remainder taken from reference TRBV5-1 and TRBJ2-7, is KAGVTQTPRYLIKTRGQQVTLSCSPISGHRSVSWYQQTPGQGLQFLFEYFSETQRNKGNFPGRFSGRQFSNSRSEMNVSTLELGDSALYLCASSDRRVSYEQYFGPGTRLTVT.

As for this clonotype: A much more abundant neighbour one base away suggests this may be a read error. This CDR3 is missing its conserved last phenylalanine or tryptophan, likely due to a read error. The chain joins TRBV11-2 to TRBJ2-1, with D perhaps being TRBD1 or TRBD2 (7 bases each). The V gene lost 8 bases and the J gene lost 3 bases, with 14 bases spanning the gap. Germline V lookup: CDR1 SGHAT, CDR2 FQNNGV. This CDR3 region has 14 residues. The CDR3 sequence is CASQGEGYYNEQFL. CDR3 in DNA: TGTGCCAGCCAGGGGGAGGGGTACTACAATGAGCAGTTCTTA.

This clonotype was observed a single time. The chain carries TRBV11-3 and TRBJ2-1; the D gene could be TRBD1 or TRBD2 (5 bases each). The CDR3 length is 16 residues. Looked up from germline, CDR1 is SGHNT and CDR2 is YENEEA. V was shortened by 4 bases and J by 10 bases, with 23 bases between the two germline ends. CDR3 DNA sequence: TGTGCCAGCAGCTCTTTCGGGGCGAGGGAGCGGAACGAGCAGTTCTTC. It translates to CASSSFGARERNEQFF.

Comments on this clonotype: With a much larger clone just one base away, this may be a read error. This chain uses TRBV20-1 with TRBJ1-6; 7 nucleotides align to TRBD1. Germline loops: CDR1 DFQATT, CDR2 SNEGSKA (reference sequence). The CDR3 consists of 14 residues. CDR3 in DNA: TGCAGTACTAGAGGTGAGGGGGCCGGCGGACCCCTCCACTTT. Amino acids: CSTRGEGAGGPLHF.

On this clonotype: A clone one base away is much larger, so this may be a read error. The chain employs TRBV20-1 and TRBJ2-3; 8 positions agree with TRBD2. The CDR3 has 15 amino acids. From germline, CDR1 is DFQATT and CDR2 SNEGSKA (reference sequence). The CDR3 DNA follows: TGCGGTGCTACCGGGGGGGTCGGGGACACAGATACGCAGTATTTT. Its protein is CGATGGVGDTDTQYF.

As to this clonotype: A much larger clone lies a single base off, so this may be a read error. V is TRBV6-2 or TRBV6-3 and J is TRBJ1-1; tentative D call: TRBD1 (5 bases). From germline, CDR1 is MNHEY and CDR2 SVGEGT. The CDR3 is 17 residues long. The CDR3 protein is CAGSRQGIIQGNTEAFF. The CDR3 DNA sequence: TGTGCCGGCAGCCGCCAAGGGATAATCCAGGGAAACACTGAAGCTTTCTTT.

Of note for this clonotype: The junction and the germline gene differ at one end; a read error may be behind it. This chain uses TRBV4-3 with TRBJ2-2; TRBD1 matches at 7 bases. Germline V gene data show CDR1 as LGHNA and CDR2 as YSLEER. The CDR3 has 21 residues. The CDR3 DNA sequence: TGCGCCAGCAGCCCAAGCTACCTTGGGAGAGGGACAGCCACGAACACCGAGGAGCTGTTTTTT. Translation: CASSPSYLGRGTATNTEELFF.

The chain couples TRBV6-2 or TRBV6-3 to TRBJ2-5, with D possibly matching TRBD2 (5 bases). Germline loops: CDR1 MNHEY, CDR2 SVGEGT. The V end was cut by 7 bases, the J end by 2 bases, with 14 bases between. CDR3 length: 14 amino acids. The CDR3 reads CASNQSGPQETQYF. CDR3 nucleotides: TGTGCCAGCAATCAGAGCGGACCACAAGAGACCCAGTACTTC.

On this clonotype itself: Being one base from a much bigger clone, this may be a read error. The chain uses TRBV20-1 and TRBJ1-2; D uncertain. CDR3 size: 10 residues. CDR1 DFQATT and CDR2 SNEGSKA come from the germline V gene (reference sequence). Trimming left V 3 bases short and J 8 bases short, with 7 bases between. The CDR3 loop is CSARIEGYTF. The CDR3 nucleotides are TGCAGTGCTAGGATAGAAGGCTACACCTTC.

By share, this clonotype counts as medium-sized. The V and J genes are TRBV11-3 and TRBJ1-1, with D possibly being TRBD1 (5 bases). CDR1 and CDR2 from the germline V gene are SGHNT and YENEEA. The CDR3 extends over 13 amino acids. With 5 bases removed from V and 5 bases from J, the gap between germline ends came to 12 bases. CDR3 residues: CASSLPAGTEAFF. Here the CDR3 DNA reads TGTGCCAGCAGCCTACCTGCAGGGACTGAAGCTTTCTTT. Drawing the rest from reference TRBV11-3 and TRBJ1-1, the complete variable domain is EAGVVQSPRYKIIEKKQPVAFWCNPISGHNTLYWYLQNLGQGPELLIRYENEEAVDDSQLPKDRFSAERLKGVDSTLKIQPAELGDSAVYLCASSLPAGTEAFFGQGTRLTVV.

With regard to this clonotype: Likely a read error: the CDR3 ends without its conserved phenylalanine or tryptophan. This chain uses TRBV11-1 with TRBJ2-3; TRBD2 agrees at 13 bases. CDR3 length: 16 residues. The V and J ends lost 5 bases and 6 bases, in that order; junction bases with no gene match: 8. CDR1 is SGHAT and CDR2 is FQDESV in the germline V gene (reference sequence). CDR3 in amino acids: CASSHSLAGGADTQYL. The DNA for the CDR3 is TGTGCCAGCAGCCATTCACTAGCGGGAGGGGCCGATACGCAGTATTTA.

This clonotype was seen only a few times. The junction departs from germline at one end; a sequencing error may be responsible. This chain connects TRBV6-2 or TRBV6-3 to TRBJ2-3, with a weak D call TRBD2 (6 bases). Per germline, CDR1 MNHEY and CDR2 SVGEGT. The CDR3 loop spans 14 amino acids. CDR3: CANSLPGGQDTQYF. The DNA of the CDR3 is TGTGCCAACAGTTTACCTGGAGGGCAAGATACGCAGTATTTT.

This clonotype appeared a few times. A much larger clone is a single base away; this may be a read error. CDR3 protein: CAISSWGHEAFF. Written as DNA, the CDR3 is TGTGCCATCAGTTCCTGGGGCCATGAAGCTTTCTTT. The chain couples TRBV6-5 to TRBJ1-1, with D perhaps TRBD1 (5 bases). CDR1 is MNHEY and CDR2 is SVGAGI in the germline V gene. The CDR3 runs to 12 residues.

This clonotype was seen repeatedly, ten times or more. The V gene is TRBV20-1, the J gene TRBJ2-5, with 7 bases lining up with TRBD1. Germline V gene data show CDR1 as DFQATT and CDR2 as SNEGSKA (reference sequence). V lost 3 bases, J lost 5 bases, and 9 bases stayed unmatched. The CDR3 has 14 amino acids. DNA for the CDR3: TGCAGTGCTAGGGGAACAGGGGAGAGGGAGACCCAGTACTTC. Translating it yields CSARGTGERETQYF.

With regard to this clonotype: A much larger clone is a single base away; this may be a read error. This chain joins TRBV6-2 or TRBV6-3 and TRBJ2-3; D uncertain. The CDR3 runs to 15 residues. Germline V lookup: CDR1 MNHEY, CDR2 SVGEGT. The CDR3 loop is CASSYYNPSTDTQFF. DNA for the CDR3: TGTGCCAGCAGTTACTATAATCCCAGCACAGATACGCAGTTTTTT.

The chain joins TRBV20-1 to TRBJ2-7; D unclear. The CDR3 runs to 15 residues. The germline V and J ends were trimmed by 2 bases and 2 bases, with 16 bases remaining between them. Germline V gene sequence: CDR1 DFQATT, CDR2 SNEGSKA (reference sequence). The CDR3 reads CSARTYLTRTYEQYF. The CDR3 region has the DNA TGCAGTGCTAGAACTTATCTAACGCGTACCTACGAGCAGTACTTC.

The rearrangement joins TRBV11-2 to TRBJ2-5; no clear D gene. Germline assignment: CDR1 SGHAT and CDR2 FQNNGV. This CDR3 region has 12 residues. Trimming took 7 bases from V and 0 from J, leaving 6 bases between them. CDR3 amino acids: CASIWDQETQYF. The CDR3, as DNA: TGTGCCAGCATTTGGGACCAAGAGACCCAGTACTTC.

The rearrangement uses TRBV4-3 and TRBJ2-3; D ambiguous. The CDR3 contains 14 residues. Germline CDR1 reads LGHNA; CDR2 reads YSLEER. V lost 1 base, J lost 1 base, and 6 bases lay in between. The CDR3: CASSQAQGTDTQYF. CDR3 nucleotide sequence: TGCGCCAGCAGCCAAGCCCAGGGCACAGATACGCAGTATTTT.

By share, this clonotype counts as medium-sized. The V call is TRBV11-2, the J call TRBJ2-1; D call uncertain. Germline CDR1 reads SGHAT; CDR2 reads FQNNGV. Between the trimmed V and J ends, which lost 1 base and 5 bases, there was a span of 12 bases. This CDR3 is built from 15 residues. The CDR3 loop reads CASSLVRADHNEQFF. The CDR3, as DNA: TGTGCCAGCAGCTTAGTAAGGGCTGATCACAATGAGCAGTTCTTC. The full variable domain, in which reference TRBV11-2 and TRBJ2-1 provide the parts outside the CDR3, is EAGVAQSPRYKIIEKRQSVAFWCNPISGHATLYWYQQILGQGPKLLIQFQNNGVVDDSQLPKDRFSAERLKGVDSTLKIQPAKLEDSAVYLCASSLVRADHNEQFFGPGTRLTVL.